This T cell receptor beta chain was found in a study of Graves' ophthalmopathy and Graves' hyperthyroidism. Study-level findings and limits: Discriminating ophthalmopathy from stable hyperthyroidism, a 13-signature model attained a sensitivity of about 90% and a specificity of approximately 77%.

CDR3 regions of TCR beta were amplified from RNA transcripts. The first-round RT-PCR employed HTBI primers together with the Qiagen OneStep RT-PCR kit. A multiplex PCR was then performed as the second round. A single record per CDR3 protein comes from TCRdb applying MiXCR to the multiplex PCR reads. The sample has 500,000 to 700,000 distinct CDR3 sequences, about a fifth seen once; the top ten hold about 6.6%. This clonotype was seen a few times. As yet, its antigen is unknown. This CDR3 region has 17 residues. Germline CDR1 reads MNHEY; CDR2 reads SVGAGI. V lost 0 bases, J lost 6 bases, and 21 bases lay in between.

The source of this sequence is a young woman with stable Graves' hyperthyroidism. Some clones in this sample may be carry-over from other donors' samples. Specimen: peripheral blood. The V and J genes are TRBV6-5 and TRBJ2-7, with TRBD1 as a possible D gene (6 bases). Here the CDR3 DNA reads TGTGCCAGCAGTTACTCAGTCCACAGGGTTTTAGCTAGCGAGCAGTACTTC. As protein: CASSYSVHRVLASEQYF.